The entry below describes one T cell receptor beta chain. This sample is drawn from a study of blood T cell repertoires in COVID-19. On the study more broadly: Samples representing acute and convalescent COVID-19 were sourced from the United States, Italy and Spain. Sample material is recorded as cDNA or gDNA derived from T cells, B-cell-depleted T cells, or PBMCs.

Original data processing: Estimated nucleated cell counts came from reference gene primer amplification. Produced via immunoSEQ multiplex PCR; TCRdb's table is partial and in-frame only. That table furnishes V, J and clone size, whereas the DNA furnished D and trimming. The sample yields hundreds of thousands of clones, over 80% seen once. Per germline, CDR1 LNHNV and CDR2 YYDKDF (reference sequence). Losses at the gene ends were 0 bases for V and 7 bases for J; bases not matched to a gene: 8. There are 15 residues in the CDR3. J is TRBJ1-2 and V is TRBV15; 7 bases fit TRBD1. The TCR originated in a woman between 18 and 29 years old with acute or convalescent COVID-19. Sequencing input: peripheral blood. The CDR3 region is CATSRDRDRVSGYTF. CDR3 nucleotide sequence: TGTGCCACCAGCAGAGATCGAGACAGGGTTAGTGGCTACACCTTC.